Listed below are T cell receptor beta chains from one sample, sequenced in a study of T cell repertoires and HLA-DP antigens. No cognate antigen is known for these TCRs. The data were produced by immunoSEQ multiplex PCR, yet TCRdb's version contains in-frame clones alone and is incomplete. The table shows approximately 100,000 clones, with roughly 86% occurring only once. Material: CD4+ T cells from PBMCs. The source is a man in his fifties or sixties in good health and CMV-seronegative. Each CDR3 is given with its conserved first and last residue. Each record gives: J gene, V gene, CDR3 protein.

TRBJ2-3 TRBV7-2 CASSTADTQYF
TRBJ1-1 TRBV18 CASSPGQNTEAFF
TRBJ1-4 TRBV28 CASSNRVEEKLFF
TRBJ1-2 TRBV5-8 CASTFDRGNYGYTF
TRBJ1-6 TRBV19 CASTRLGGEHPLHF
TRBJ1-3 TRBV7-2 CASSPAGTGGAGGNTIYF
TRBJ2-2 TRBV4-2 CASSQALGTSNTGELFF
TRBJ2-7 TRBV10-2 CASSDRTGGLYEQYF
TRBJ2-2 TRBV11-3 CASTTRGGGNTGELFF
TRBJ2-7 TRBV6-5 CASSYSYGNHEQYF
TRBJ2-3 TRBV5-1 CASSPLAARGADTQYF
TRBJ1-4 TRBV4-2 CASSQEGGVGGEKLFF
TRBJ2-1 TRBV7-9 CASSLTSNEQFF
TRBJ2-5 TRBV19 CASSIGLAFGETQYF
TRBJ1-5 TRBV7-2 CASSLNPGYQPQHF
TRBJ2-6 TRBV19 CASRGRTSGANVLTF
TRBJ1-2 TRBV5-1 CASSSPDRANYGYTF
TRBJ2-1 TRBV19 CASSIVSGAAYNEQFF
TRBJ2-6 TRBV7-2 CASSLSKGSGANVLTF
TRBJ1-1 TRBV19 CASSIRENTEAFF
TRBJ2-5 TRBV7-6 CASSLGPSETQYF
TRBJ2-5 TRBV7-2 CASSHEQETQYF
TRBJ1-2 TRBV18 CASSRGTGDGYTF
TRBJ2-6 TRBV30 CAWSFIQNRANVLTF
TRBJ1-3 TRBV7-9 CASSSVTASSGNTIYF
TRBJ2-3 TRBV4-3 CASSQMKGGGASDTQYF
TRBJ2-5 TRBV10-2 CASSESGTRVETQYF
TRBJ2-3 TRBV14 CASSLYSLVGTDTQYF
TRBJ1-5 TRBV19 CASSSDRGLNQPQHF
TRBJ2-5 TRBV6-5 CASSYGGRQETQYF
TRBJ2-2 TRBV30 CAWRHRAQGTGELFF
TRBJ2-1 TRBV11-2 CASSLPTYSSYNEQFF
TRBJ2-3 TRBV6-6 CASSPLVGDTQYF
TRBJ1-1 TRBV9 CASSVGTGTNTEAFF
TRBJ1-1 TRBV4-3 CASSQGIQGNTEAFF
TRBJ2-2 TRBV7-2 CASSNPGLDTGELFF
TRBJ2-3 TRBV5-1 CASSFEGTDTQYF
TRBJ1-5 TRBV6-6 CASSYSKWTGQSPQHF
TRBJ1-2 TRBV19 CASSIIGDGIHGYTF